The 29 T cell receptor beta chains in this list originate from one sample, sequenced in a study of blood T cell repertoires in COVID-19. Measured with immunoSEQ multiplex PCR; TCRdb has only the in-frame clones, and not every one. The data contain 150,000 to 200,000 clones, around 84% of them singletons. Sequenced: PBMCs or T cells enriched from blood (not recorded which). These receptors came from a woman aged 30 to 39 who had been exposed to COVID-19.

CDR3 in amino acids: CASSEAGTEQFF. As DNA, the CDR3 is TGCGCCAGCAGTGAGGCGGGGACCGAGCAGTTCTTC. V and J are TRBV10-1 and TRBJ2-1; D possibly corresponds to TRBD2 (6 bases). Germline V gene sequence: CDR1 WNHNN, CDR2 SYGVQD (reference sequence). This CDR3 has 12 amino acids. V lost 2 bases, J lost 10 bases, and 9 bases lay in between.

CDR3 sequence reads: CASGVQGSPAQYF. As DNA, the CDR3 is TGCGCCAGCGGGGTTCAGGGCAGTCCGGCGCAGTATTTT. The genes are TRBV10-1 and TRBJ2-3; maybe TRBD1 (5 bases). CDR1 WNHNN and CDR2 SYGVQD come from the germline V gene (reference sequence). V was shortened by 8 bases and J by 10 bases, with 19 bases between the two germline ends. CDR3 length equals 13 residues.

This clone was observed a few times. The rearrangement links TRBV11-2 to TRBJ2-1; 10 bases map to TRBD2. V dropped 5 bases and J dropped 4; count of bases not matched to a gene: 2. The CDR3 spans 14 residues. Germline V CDR1 and CDR2: SGHAT, FQNNGV. The CDR3, as DNA: TGTGCCAGCAGCAAACTAGCGGGGTACAATGAGCAGTTCTTC. This translates into CASSKLAGYNEQFF.

The chain is built from TRBV19 and TRBJ1-5; 8 nucleotides match TRBD1. Germline assignment: CDR1 LNHDA and CDR2 SQIVND (reference sequence). This CDR3 has 15 residues. V dropped 2 bases and J dropped 3; count of bases not matched to a gene: 3. The chain's CDR3 is CASSILRGPNQPQHF. As DNA, the CDR3 is TGTGCCAGTAGTATACTCAGGGGGCCCAATCAGCCCCAGCATTTT.

The chain carries TRBV11-2 and TRBJ2-7; the D is unclear. Trimming removed 4 bases from V and 0 bases from J, with 13 bases in between. There are 15 residues in the CDR3. CDR1 and CDR2 (germline): SGHAT, FQNNGV. For the CDR3, the DNA is TGTGCCAGCAGCTCCTCTTGGGCCACCTCCTACGAGCAGTACTTC. It codes for CASSSSWATSYEQYF.

The chain couples TRBV6-1 to TRBJ1-6; 7 bases match TRBD1. The CDR3 is 15 amino acids. CDR1 MNHNS and CDR2 SASEGT come from the germline V gene. Trimming removed 2 bases from V and 8 bases from J; junction bases left unmatched: 6. DNA for the CDR3: TGTGCCAGCAGTGAAAGTGACAGGGCGTATTCACCCCTCCACTTT. Its translation is CASSESDRAYSPLHF.

The rearrangement uses TRBV2 and TRBJ1-1; D call uncertain. Germline V lookup: CDR1 SNHLY, CDR2 FYNNEI. V was trimmed by 6 bases and J by 0 bases, leaving 8 bases between them. The CDR3 loop spans 13 amino acids. For the CDR3, the DNA is TGTGCCAGCAGGCCCTATATGAACACTGAAGCTTTCTTT. Residues: CASRPYMNTEAFF.

For the CDR3, the DNA is TGTGCCAGCAGCCTCAACACTGTCGGGATCGGGGAGCTGTTTTTT. Residues: CASSLNTVGIGELFF. The chain recombines TRBV7-2 with TRBJ2-2, with D perhaps matching TRBD2 (5 bases). The germline V gene encodes CDR1 SGHTA and CDR2 FQGNSA. V lost 5 bases and J lost 7, with 17 bases in between. CDR3 size: 15 residues.

This clone came up once. The chain uses TRBV5-1 and TRBJ1-6; D call uncertain. Between the trimmed V and J ends, which lost 5 bases and 6 bases, there was a span of 15 bases. The length of the CDR3 is 15 residues. CDR1 SGHRS and CDR2 YFSETQ come from the germline V gene. Here the CDR3 DNA reads TGCGCCAGCAGGATGGCGGAGGTTCCTAATTCACCCCTCCACTTT. Its translation: CASRMAEVPNSPLHF. The full variable domain, in which reference TRBV5-1 and TRBJ1-6 provide the parts outside the CDR3, is KAGVTQTPRYLIKTRGQQVTLSCSPISGHRSVSWYQQTPGQGLQFLFEYFSETQRNKGNFPGRFSGRQFSNSRSEMNVSTLELGDSALYLCASRMAEVPNSPLHFGNGTRLTVT.

The V gene is TRBV23-1, the J gene TRBJ2-7, with 9 bases fitting TRBD1. TRBV23-1 belongs to the ORF category, with a function that is uncertain. Trimming at V came to 2 bases and at J to 6 bases, leaving 8 bases not matched to a gene. The CDR3 is made up of 15 amino acids. The CDR3 coding sequence is TGCGCCAGCAGTCAACAAGGGACAGGGCGAGCCGAGCAGTACTTC. This sequence encodes CASSQQGTGRAEQYF.

V usage is TRBV29-1 and J usage is TRBJ1-2, with TRBD1 as a possible D gene (5 bases). With 7 bases removed from V and 0 bases from J, the gap between germline ends came to 15 bases. CDR1 and CDR2 (germline): SQVTM, ANQGSEA. The CDR3 runs to 14 residues. The CDR3 spells CSAPLKGTNYGYTF. CDR3 sequence (DNA): TGCAGCGCCCCCTTAAAGGGGACTAACTATGGCTACACCTTC.

This chain uses TRBV7-9 with TRBJ1-1; the match to TRBD1 covers 8 bases. The V and J ends lost 1 base and 2 bases, in that order; junction bases with no gene match: 9. CDR1 is SEHNR, CDR2 FQNEAQ, per germline (reference sequence). The CDR3 is 17 residues long. The CDR3 here is CASSLDRWTGTNTEAFF. As DNA, the CDR3 is TGTGCCAGCAGCTTAGACCGTTGGACAGGGACTAACACTGAAGCTTTCTTT.

This chain connects TRBV14 to TRBJ2-3, with 7 bases aligning to TRBD1. After removal of 0 bases from V and 2 bases from J, the junction contained 5 bases not matched to a gene. Germline loops: CDR1 SGHDN, CDR2 FVKESK. There are 16 residues in the CDR3. The DNA of the CDR3 is TGTGCCAGCAGCCAAGACGGAGACAGGGTCACAGATACGCAGTATTTT. As protein: CASSQDGDRVTDTQYF.

This chain joins TRBV7-9 and TRBJ2-1, with TRBD1 matching 10 bases. V lost 5 bases to trimming and J lost 9 bases; unmatched junction nucleotides: 10. This CDR3 has 15 residues. Germline CDR1 is SEHNR and CDR2 is FQNEAQ (reference sequence). The DNA for the CDR3 is TGTGCCAGCAGCGGCCGGGACAGGGGCGGGGTTGAGCAGTTCTTC. Its translation: CASSGRDRGGVEQFF.

The chain couples TRBV7-9 to TRBJ2-1; TRBD2 matches at 8 bases. The germline V gene encodes CDR1 SEHNR and CDR2 FQNEAQ (reference sequence). This CDR3 contains 17 residues. Germline trimming cut 5 bases from V and 8 bases from J; bases unmatched to any gene: 17. This CDR3 is CASSKPGTRLGTHEQFF. CDR3 in DNA: TGTGCCAGCAGCAAACCCGGGACTAGATTGGGAACTCATGAGCAGTTCTTC.

This chain links TRBV7-8 with TRBJ1-2; TRBD1 matches 8 bases. The CDR3 consists of 16 residues. V dropped 1 base and J dropped 2; count of bases not matched to a gene: 6. CDR1 is SGHVS, CDR2 FQNEAQ, per germline. CDR3 DNA sequence: TGTGCCAGCAGCTTAGTATGGCAGGGGGCCAACTATGGCTACACCTTC. Translating gives CASSLVWQGANYGYTF.

V is TRBV6-4 and J is TRBJ2-7, with TRBD1 identical over 7 bases. After removal of 4 bases from V and 1 base from J, the junction contained 4 bases not matched to a gene. Germline V gene data show CDR1 as MRHNA and CDR2 as SNTAGT. The CDR3 runs 14 residues. The CDR3 loop is CASSGDRVSYEQYF. The CDR3 nucleotides read TGTGCCAGCAGTGGAGACAGGGTTTCCTACGAGCAGTACTTC.

The chain carries TRBV19 and TRBJ1-6; D remains ambiguous. V lost 5 bases and J 8 bases, leaving 10 bases between the germline ends. This CDR3 contains 13 residues. CDR1 is LNHDA and CDR2 is SQIVND in the germline V gene (reference sequence). CDR3 bases: TGTGCCAGTAGTGCCGGTCTGGATTCACCCCTCCACTTT. Translation: CASSAGLDSPLHF.

The chain couples TRBV19 to TRBJ1-3, with a possible D match to TRBD1 (5 bases). This CDR3 comprises 15 residues. Germline CDR1 reads LNHDA; CDR2 reads SQIVND (reference sequence). Trimming left V 3 bases short and J 0 bases short, with 9 bases between. The CDR3 loop reads CASSIRTHSGNTIYF. The CDR3 DNA is TGTGCCAGTAGTATCCGGACACACTCTGGAAACACCATATATTTT.

This clone was detected once. The chain is built from TRBV3-1 (or the pseudogene TRBV3-2) and TRBJ1-3; no firm D call. V was pared by 0 bases and J by 1 base, with 16 bases between. The CDR3 is 18 amino acids. CDR1 is LGHDT and CDR2 is YNNKEL in the germline V gene (reference sequence). Written as DNA, the CDR3 is TGTGCCAGCAGCCAAGAAGTGGTTGGGCCCATATCTGGAAACACCATATATTTT. Its translation is CASSQEVVGPISGNTIYF.

This chain uses TRBV20-1 with TRBJ2-3, with 8 bases lining up with TRBD2. The trim removed 3 bases at V and 2 bases at J, leaving 4 bases unmatched. There are 14 residues in the CDR3. Germline CDR1 reads DFQATT; CDR2 reads SNEGSKA (reference sequence). The CDR3 region is CSASGAGDTDTQYF. CDR3 DNA: TGCAGTGCTAGTGGAGCGGGGGACACAGATACGCAGTATTTT.

This sequence joins TRBV4-3 and TRBJ1-5; 7 bases line up with TRBD1. The CDR3 spans 15 residues. Germline values: CDR1 LGHNA, CDR2 YSLEER. The J segment lost 2 bases and the V segment lost 5 bases, leaving 6 bases of the junction unmatched. CDR3 bases: TGCGCCAGCAGCTTAACAGGGGACGGCAATCAGCCCCAGCATTTT. Its protein is CASSLTGDGNQPQHF.

This chain connects TRBV4-3 to TRBJ2-2, with D uncertain. Germline V gene lookup returns CDR1 LGHNA and CDR2 YSLEER. The CDR3 has 12 residues. Trimming left V 3 bases short and J 5 bases short, with 4 bases between. The CDR3 protein is CASSHSTGELFF. CDR3 sequence (DNA): TGCGCCAGCAGCCACTCGACCGGGGAGCTGTTTTTT.

The V and J genes are TRBV11-2 and TRBJ1-3; 7 bases agree with TRBD1. The CDR3 loop spans 14 amino acids. Germline values: CDR1 SGHAT, CDR2 FQNNGV. Trimming removed 5 bases from V and 3 bases from J; junction bases left unmatched: 4. The CDR3 loop is CASSGTVNGNTIYF. In DNA, the CDR3 is TGTGCCAGCAGCGGGACAGTCAATGGAAACACCATATATTTT.

This chain links TRBV5-5 with TRBJ2-3, with TRBD2 identical over 8 bases. The CDR3 has 14 amino acids. The germline V gene has CDR1 SGHKS and CDR2 YYEKEE (reference sequence). The trim removed 6 bases at V and 1 base at J, leaving 4 bases unmatched. CDR3 amino acids: CASNILAGTDTQYF. CDR3 nucleotide sequence: TGTGCCAGCAACATACTAGCGGGCACAGATACGCAGTATTTT.

This clone has a handful of counts. The CDR3 is CASSSLTATLYNSPLHF. As DNA, the CDR3 is TGTGCCAGCAGTTCCTTGACAGCGACCCTCTATAATTCACCCCTCCACTTT. The chain uses TRBV28 and TRBJ1-6; perhaps TRBD1 as D (5 bases). The CDR3 loop spans 17 amino acids. The germline V gene has CDR1 MDHEN and CDR2 SYDVKM. Trimming stripped 4 bases from V and 3 bases from J, with 16 bases between.

The chain joins TRBV27 to TRBJ2-7; 11 bases map to TRBD2. Germline CDR1 and CDR2: MNHEY and SMNVEV (reference sequence). Losses at the gene ends were 6 bases for V and 7 bases for J; bases not matched to a gene: 11. This CDR3 has 15 amino acids. CDR3 in amino acids: CASSPWGTSGLEQYF. The DNA for the CDR3 is TGTGCCAGCAGCCCGTGGGGGACTAGCGGTTTGGAGCAGTACTTC.

The chain uses TRBV5-1 and TRBJ1-1; 9 nucleotides align to TRBD1. Trimming removed 0 bases from V and 0 bases from J; junction bases left unmatched: 0. CDR3 size: 15 residues. Looked up from germline, CDR1 is SGHRS and CDR2 is YFSETQ. Here the CDR3 reads CASSLGTGVNTEAFF. The CDR3 DNA follows: TGCGCCAGCAGCTTGGGGACAGGGGTGAACACTGAAGCTTTCTTT.

This clone showed up just once. As DNA, the CDR3 is TGTGCCAGCTCACCATCCGGAGAGACCCAGTACTTC. This codes for CASSPSGETQYF. The J gene is TRBJ2-5, the V gene TRBV18; D gene ambiguous. V was cut by 2 bases and J by 4 bases, with 5 bases left in between. CDR1 and CDR2 from the germline V gene are KGHSH and LQKENI. This CDR3 has 12 residues.